A selection of T cell receptor beta chains follows, all from one sample in a study of blood T cell repertoires in COVID-19. TCRdb's table, derived via immunoSEQ multiplex PCR, lists solely in-frame clones and lacks some. The data contain some 270,000 clones, 85% to 95% of them singletons. Material: PBMCs or T cells enriched from blood (not recorded which). The receptors come from a man between 40 and 49 years old who had been exposed to COVID-19. The CDR3 runs from the conserved cysteine through the conserved F or W. Fields, in order: J gene, CDR3 length, D gene, V gene, clone size, CDR3 DNA, CDR3 protein. A D gene is named only where the DNA matches it firmly. Part of the rows lack a size; the others show once, few, many or a class for expanded clones.

TRBJ1-5 | 15 | TRBD1 | TRBV6-2/TRBV6-3 | . | TGTGCCAGCAGCAAACAGGGGAGTGGCAATCAGCCCCAGCATTTT | CASSKQGSGNQPQHF
TRBJ2-1 | 15 | TRBD1 | TRBV19 | . | TGTGCCAGTAGTTTCAGAAGGGACAGGGGAAATGAGCAGTTCTTC | CASSFRRDRGNEQFF
TRBJ1-5 | 13 | . | TRBV25-1 | once | TGTGCCAGCAGTTCTAGGTTTAATCAGCCCCAGCATTTT | CASSSRFNQPQHF
TRBJ2-7 | 15 | . | TRBV6-5 | . | TGTGCCAGCAGTCCCCAACCCGACAGTATGTACGAGCAGTACTTC | CASSPQPDSMYEQYF
TRBJ1-5 | 14 | . | TRBV28 | . | TGTGCCAGCATACTGAGGGGGATGGATCAGCCCCAGCATTTT | CASILRGMDQPQHF
TRBJ1-1 | 14 | . | TRBV21-1 | . | TGTGCCAGCAGCCCCCCACCAGGACACCGAGAAGCTTTCTTT | CASSPPPGHREAFF
TRBJ2-1 | 19 | TRBD2 | TRBV6-1 | . | TGTGCCAGCAGTGAGGGACTAGCGGGAGGGTGGGGCTTTTACAATGAGCAGTTCTTC | CASSEGLAGGWGFYNEQFF
TRBJ2-1 | 17 | TRBD2 | TRBV25-1 | . | TGTGCCAGCAGTGAAGGTTTCGTGGCTAGCGGGTACAATGAGCAGTTCTTC | CASSEGFVASGYNEQFF
TRBJ1-2 | 14 | . | TRBV2 | . | TGTGCCAGCAGTGAGGAGACAGCCTCTCTTAGCTACACCTTC | CASSEETASLSYTF
TRBJ2-7 | 13 | . | TRBV9 | . | TGTGCCAGCAGCCCCCACTCCGGGAGCCCGCAGTACTTC | CASSPHSGSPQYF
TRBJ2-2 | 13 | . | TRBV6-1 | . | TGTGCCAGCAGTGAAGTGGCCACCGGGGAGCTGTTTTTT | CASSEVATGELFF
TRBJ2-2 | 15 | TRBD2 | TRBV5-8 | . | TGTGCCAGCAGCGCAGGGACTAGCGGGACCGGGGAGCTGTTTTTT | CASSAGTSGTGELFF
TRBJ2-2 | 15 | TRBD2 | TRBV6-5 | . | TGTGCCAGCATGGGGGGGACTAGCGGCACCGGGGAGCTGTTTTTT | CASMGGTSGTGELFF
TRBJ1-1 | 13 | . | TRBV5-5 | few | TGTGCCAGCAGCTTGGAGCAAGAGGACAAGGCTTTCTTT | CASSLEQEDKAFF
TRBJ1-1 | 13 | . | TRBV5-1 | . | TGCGCCAGCAGCTTGGACAGGAACACTGAAGCTTTCTTT | CASSLDRNTEAFF
TRBJ2-1 | 14 | . | TRBV13 | . | TGTGCCAGCAGCCTCAGACCACTAGACAATGAGCAGTTCTTC | CASSLRPLDNEQFF
TRBJ2-7 | 15 | . | TRBV6-2/TRBV6-3 | . | TGTGCCAGCAGTTACGAAGGGCTAGCGATCTACGAGCAGTACTTC | CASSYEGLAIYEQYF
TRBJ2-1 | 14 | TRBD2 | TRBV7-9 | . | TGTGCCAGCACGGGACTAGCGGGATACAATGAGCAGTTCTTC | CASTGLAGYNEQFF
TRBJ1-2 | 17 | . | TRBV7-9 | . | TGTGCCAGCAGCTTAGGGTCCGGTACTGGACAGATCTATGGCTACACCTTC | CASSLGSGTGQIYGYTF
TRBJ1-4 | 13 | . | TRBV5-6 | . | TGTGCCAGCAGCCGACAGGTTAATGAAAAACTGTTTTTT | CASSRQVNEKLFF
TRBJ1-1 | 13 | . | TRBV6-5 | . | TGTGCCAGCAGTTACACTTCAGGGACTGAAGCTTTCTTT | CASSYTSGTEAFF
TRBJ2-2 | 14 | TRBD1 | TRBV30 | . | TGTGCCTGTAAACAGGGGTACAACCCCGGGGAGCTGTTTTTT | CACKQGYNPGELFF
TRBJ1-1 | 13 | . | TRBV30 | . | TGTGCCTGGAGTTCACAGACGAACACTGAAGCTTTCTTT | CAWSSQTNTEAFF
TRBJ1-1 | 12 | . | TRBV11-1 | . | TGTGCCAGCAGCTTCGGACTTGCTGAAGCTTTCTTT | CASSFGLAEAFF
TRBJ1-5 | 14 | . | TRBV7-9 | . | TGTGCCAGCAGCTTAGCCGGTAGCAATCAGCCCCAGCATTTT | CASSLAGSNQPQHF
TRBJ1-6 | 14 | . | TRBV2 | . | TGTGCCAGCATAGGAGACAGTCTGGGGTCACCCCTCCACTTT | CASIGDSLGSPLHF
TRBJ2-7 | 15 | TRBD1 | TRBV13 | . | TGTGCCAGCAGCTTATCCGTTGGACAGGGTGACGAGCAGTACTTC | CASSLSVGQGDEQYF
TRBJ2-1 | 13 | . | TRBV12-3/TRBV12-4 | . | TGTGCCAGCAGTTTGGAGCTCGACAATGAGCAGTTCTTC | CASSLELDNEQFF
TRBJ2-3 | 15 | . | TRBV11-3 | . | TGTGCCAGCAGCCAGGGGCAGCCTGACACAGATACGCAGTATTTT | CASSQGQPDTDTQYF
TRBJ1-1 | 13 | TRBD1 | TRBV2 | once | TGTGCCAGCAGTGAACAGGGGGGAACTGAAGCTTTCTTT | CASSEQGGTEAFF
TRBJ2-7 | 15 | . | TRBV7-9 | . | TGTGCCAGCAGCTTAGATCAGGCAGCCTCCTACGAGCAGTACTTC | CASSLDQAASYEQYF
TRBJ2-1 | 15 | . | TRBV5-1 | . | TGCGCCAGCAGCGCCGGCGGGACAGTCTACAATGAGCAGTTCTTC | CASSAGGTVYNEQFF
TRBJ1-5 | 18 | . | TRBV15 | . | TGTGCCACCAGCAGGTTGGACCCGGGACACATGATCGATCAGCCCCAGCATTTT | CATSRLDPGHMIDQPQHF
TRBJ1-5 | 15 | TRBD1 | TRBV7-9 | . | TGTGCCAGCAGCTTGACAGGGGATAGCAATCAGCCCCAGCATTTT | CASSLTGDSNQPQHF
TRBJ1-2 | 13 | TRBD1 | TRBV12-3/TRBV12-4 | . | TGTGCCAGCAGCCCGGGACAGGGCTATGGCTACACCTTC | CASSPGQGYGYTF
TRBJ1-5 | 11 | . | TRBV24-1 | . | TGTGCCACCAGCGGTAATCAGCCCCAGCATTTT | CATSGNQPQHF
TRBJ1-1 | 14 | TRBD1 | TRBV15 | . | TGTGCCACCAGTCCCGACAGGGTTAACACTGAAGCTTTCTTT | CATSPDRVNTEAFF
TRBJ2-7 | 14 | TRBD2 | TRBV2 | few | TGTGCCAGCAGAGGGACTAGCGCTGCCTTCGAGCAGTACTTC | CASRGTSAAFEQYF
TRBJ2-3 | 14 | . | TRBV5-1 | . | TGCGCCAGCAGCTTGGAGGAGGGCACAGATACGCAGTATTTT | CASSLEEGTDTQYF
TRBJ1-1 | 13 | TRBD1 | TRBV30 | . | TGTGCCTGGAGAACCGGGACAGGGCCTGAAGCTTTCTTT | CAWRTGTGPEAFF
TRBJ1-1 | 13 | TRBD1 | TRBV30 | . | TGTGCCTGGAGTGCGACAGGGCCCACTGAAGCTTTCTTT | CAWSATGPTEAFF
TRBJ2-3 | 19 | TRBD2 | TRBV7-9 | once | TGTGCCAGCAGCTCGATTCCGGGACTAGCGGGAGGTAGCACAGATACGCAGTATTTT | CASSSIPGLAGGSTDTQYF
TRBJ1-5 | 15 | . | TRBV6-5 | . | TGTGCCAGCACGTGGGGAGGGGATAGCAATCAGCCCCAGCATTTT | CASTWGGDSNQPQHF
TRBJ1-1 | 15 | TRBD1 | TRBV6-1 | . | TGTGCCAGCAGTGAAATGGACAGGGGGAACACTGAAGCTTTCTTT | CASSEMDRGNTEAFF
TRBJ2-7 | 16 | TRBD2 | TRBV28 | . | TGTGCCAGCAGTCCCCTCGGGACTAGCGGTTTCTACGAGCAGTACTTC | CASSPLGTSGFYEQYF
TRBJ2-5 | 13 | . | TRBV12-3/TRBV12-4 | once | TGTGCCAGCAGTTCTATGTACCAAGAGACCCAGTACTTC | CASSSMYQETQYF
TRBJ2-7 | 14 | TRBD1 | TRBV3-1/TRBV3-2 | . | TGTGCCAGCAGCGAGGGACAGGGATATTACGAGCAGTACTTC | CASSEGQGYYEQYF
TRBJ2-1 | 13 | TRBD2 | TRBV15 | once | TGTGCCACGACGGGACTAGCCAATGGTGAGCAGTTCTTC | CATTGLANGEQFF
TRBJ1-5 | 17 | . | TRBV7-2 | . | TGTGCCAGCAGCTTATCCCCGCGTTACAGGGCGAATCAGCCCCAGCATTTT | CASSLSPRYRANQPQHF
TRBJ1-1 | 16 | . | TRBV19 | few | TGTGCCAGGCAAAAAGCGGGCGGCACAATGAACACTGAAGCTTTCTTT | CARQKAGGTMNTEAFF
TRBJ1-6 | 14 | . | TRBV28 | . | TGTGCCAGCAGTAACAGGGTCAATAATTCACCCCTCCACTTT | CASSNRVNNSPLHF
TRBJ2-6 | 16 | TRBD1 | TRBV15 | . | TGTGCCACGGGGACAGGGGACGGATCTGGGGCCAACGTCCTGACTTTC | CATGTGDGSGANVLTF
TRBJ1-4 | 13 | . | TRBV12-3/TRBV12-4 | . | TGTGCCAGCAGTCTGTCCGGTAATGAAAAACTGTTTTTT | CASSLSGNEKLFF
TRBJ2-6 | 15 | . | TRBV2 | . | TGTGCCAGCAGTGTGGAGGTCGCTGGGGCCAACGTCCTGACTTTC | CASSVEVAGANVLTF